This T cell receptor beta chain was sequenced for a study of blood T cell repertoires in COVID-19. Overall study: From T cells, B-cell-depleted T cells, or PBMCs came the material, which was cDNA or gDNA.

Germline CDR1 is SGHDT and CDR2 is YYEEEE. The germline V and J ends were trimmed by 1 base and 0 bases, with 8 bases remaining between them. The CDR3 runs to 14 residues. Per the original data handling: Amplifying reference gene primers gave estimates of nucleated cell counts. Measured with immunoSEQ multiplex PCR; TCRdb has only the in-frame clones, and not every one. D and trimming were read from the DNA, whereas the V and J calls and clone size are those reported in that table. The repertoire has about 210,000 clones, 80% of them found once; the top ten carry 9.5% to 15%. The V call is TRBV5-6, the J call TRBJ2-7; D possibly corresponds to TRBD1 (6 bases). The TCR sequence derives from a human donor in a cohort sampled during active COVID-19. Sequenced sample: peripheral blood. CDR3 DNA: TGTGCCAGCAGCTTGTGGACAGCCTCCTACGAGCAGTACTTC. Encoded protein: CASSLWTASYEQYF.